These 7 T cell receptor beta chains were all obtained from the same sample, sequenced in a study of a mutant IDH1 vaccine in newly diagnosed glioma. Method: immunoSEQ multiplex PCR; TCRdb's copy keeps in-frame clones and lacks some. The sample comprises about 28,000 clones, roughly nine tenths of which are singletons, and about 3.1% rests with the top ten. Documented time point: week 5, during vaccination. Each dose delivered 300 ug of mutant IDH1 20-mer peptide subcutaneously with imiquimod. Their antigen targets remain unknown. The material sequenced was peripheral blood mononuclear cells (PBMCs), taken from a glioma patient whose treatment included an IDH1 peptide vaccine. These receptors were taken from a woman between 35 and 50 years old with glioma. Some clones in this sample may be carry-over from other donors' samples.

The chain links TRBV9 to TRBJ1-2, with D possibly matching TRBD1 (5 bases). The length of the CDR3 is 16 residues. Trimming removed 0 bases from V and 6 bases from J, with 18 bases in between. In germline, CDR1 is SGDLS, CDR2 YYNGEE. CDR3 protein: CASSVDGLGQGHGYTF. DNA of the CDR3: TGTGCCAGCAGCGTAGATGGTTTGGGGCAGGGTCATGGCTACACCTTC.

This chain connects TRBV19 to TRBJ2-7; D call uncertain. CDR3 length: 11 amino acids. Germline CDR1 LNHDA, CDR2 SQIVND (reference sequence). V was trimmed by 7 bases and J by 4 bases, leaving 8 bases between them. CDR3 in amino acids: CASMGGYEQYF. For the CDR3, the DNA is TGTGCCAGTATGGGTGGATACGAGCAGTACTTC.

V and J are TRBV5-4 and TRBJ2-7; maybe TRBD2 (6 bases). With 2 bases removed from V and 2 bases from J, the gap between germline ends came to 11 bases. This CDR3 spans 14 amino acids. In germline, CDR1 is SGHNT, CDR2 YYREEE (reference sequence). As DNA, the CDR3 is TGTGCCAGCAGCTTTGGAGGGGACCCCTACGAGCAGTACTTC. As protein: CASSFGGDPYEQYF.

The chain links TRBV28 to TRBJ2-6, with no clear D. CDR1 and CDR2 from the germline V gene are MDHEN and SYDVKM. Trimming removed 3 bases at V and 0 bases at J, with 6 bases between. The CDR3 loop spans 15 amino acids. Written as DNA, the CDR3 is TGTGCCAGCAGTTTGCGGCACTCTGGGGCCAACGTCCTGACTTTC. Encoded protein: CASSLRHSGANVLTF. Variable domain in full (rest from reference TRBV28 and TRBJ2-6): DVKVTQSSRYLVKRTGEKVFLECVQDMDHENMFWYRQDPGLGLRLIYFSYDVKMKEKGDIPEGYSVSREKKERFSLILESASTNQTSMYLCASSLRHSGANVLTFGAGSRLTVL.

V gene TRBV7-2 combines with J gene TRBJ1-5; 9 nucleotides agree with TRBD1. The CDR3 totals 16 residues. The germline CDR1 and CDR2 sequences are SGHTA and FQGNSA. V lost 3 bases, J lost 1 base, and 4 bases stayed unmatched. CDR3 coding DNA: TGTGCCAGCAGCTTCTGGACAGGGGAAAGCAATCAGCCCCAGCATTTT. This gives the protein CASSFWTGESNQPQHF. Full variable domain (missing parts from reference TRBV7-2 and TRBJ1-5): GAGVSQSPSNKVTEKGKDVELRCDPISGHTALYWYRQSLGQGLEFLIYFQGNSAPDKSGLPSDRFSAERTGGSVSTLTIQRTQQEDSAVYLCASSFWTGESNQPQHFGDGTRLSIL.

The rearrangement links TRBV11-2 to TRBJ1-6, with unresolved D. The V gene lost 2 bases and the J gene lost 7 bases, with 9 bases spanning the gap. The CDR3 contains 14 residues. The V gene's germline CDR1 is SGHAT and CDR2 FQNNGV. Here the CDR3 reads CASSLSTRNSPLHF. The CDR3 DNA is TGTGCCAGCAGCTTATCCACGCGAAATTCACCCCTCCACTTT.

V usage is TRBV9 and J usage is TRBJ2-7; D gene unclear. The ends were cut back, 0 bases at V and 0 bases at J, with 16 bases in the middle. The CDR3 has 17 residues. Looked up from germline, CDR1 is SGDLS and CDR2 is YYNGEE. The CDR3 region has the DNA TGTGCCAGCAGCGTAGTCGACCTTCTTAATAGCTCCTACGAGCAGTACTTC. Protein product: CASSVVDLLNSSYEQYF.